Below are 15 T cell receptor beta chains sequenced from a single sample in a study of T cell responses to AZD1222 COVID-19 vaccine. Some clones are missing from TCRdb's copy, which holds only in-frame ones; the method was immunoSEQ multiplex PCR. The sample lists about 140,000 clones; roughly 90% were seen once. The starting material was peripheral blood, obtained 28 days after the second AZD1222 dose. The receptors shown here come from an adult who received the AZD1222 COVID-19 vaccine.

This chain joins TRBV7-9 and TRBJ2-1; D is tentatively TRBD1 or TRBD2 (5 bases each). This CDR3 comprises 19 residues. V lost 3 bases, J lost 1 base, and 22 bases lay in between. The germline CDR1 and CDR2 sequences are SEHNR and FQNEAQ (reference sequence). The CDR3 reads CASSLTKGTVAKSYNEQFF. The CDR3, as DNA: TGTGCCAGCAGCTTGACAAAAGGGACCGTGGCAAAATCCTACAATGAGCAGTTCTTC.

This clone showed up just once. V usage is TRBV6-5 and J usage is TRBJ1-1; D gene ambiguous. The germline V and J ends were trimmed by 6 bases and 4 bases, with 12 bases remaining between them. Germline values: CDR1 MNHEY, CDR2 SVGAGI. The CDR3 spans 13 residues. The CDR3, as DNA: TGTGCCAGCAGCCTGACTCACCCCACTGAAGCTTTCTTT. Its translation: CASSLTHPTEAFF.

This chain links TRBV7-8 with TRBJ2-1, with D possibly TRBD2 on 5 matching bases. Germline values: CDR1 SGHVS, CDR2 FQNEAQ. V was trimmed by 5 bases and J by 2 bases, leaving 16 bases between them. This CDR3 contains 16 residues. The CDR3 sequence: CASSNSWIAPYNEQFF. DNA for the CDR3: TGTGCCAGCAGCAATTCGTGGATAGCGCCCTACAATGAGCAGTTCTTC.

The chain is built from TRBV15 and TRBJ2-1, with 13 nucleotides matching TRBD2. Germline values: CDR1 LNHNV, CDR2 YYDKDF (reference sequence). V was pared by 0 bases and J by 8 bases, with 4 bases of the junction left unmatched. The CDR3 loop spans 16 amino acids. The CDR3 nucleotides read TGTGCCACCAGCAGAGATTGGACTAGCGGGAGTGATGAGCAGTTCTTC. It specifies CATSRDWTSGSDEQFF.

This clone occurred a few times. The chain has TRBV5-1 and TRBJ2-1; 12 nucleotides agree with TRBD2. V trimming: 7 bases; J trimming: 5 bases; junction bases outside the gene matches: 4. Per germline, CDR1 SGHRS and CDR2 YFSETQ. The CDR3 consists of 14 residues. The CDR3 nucleotides read TGCGCCAGCTCGACTAGCGGGAGAGACAATGAGCAGTTCTTC. Protein product: CASSTSGRDNEQFF.

The rearrangement joins TRBV18 to TRBJ1-1; maybe TRBD1 (5 bases). There are 14 residues in the CDR3. The germline CDR1 and CDR2 sequences are KGHSH and LQKENI. V dropped 3 bases and J dropped 6 bases, with 14 bases sitting between them. This chain's CDR3 is CASSPPVSRAEAFF. The CDR3 DNA reads TGTGCCAGCTCACCCCCCGTAAGCAGGGCTGAAGCTTTCTTT.

The CDR3 DNA is TGTGCCAGCAGAATAGCGGCCCAAGAGACCCAGTACTTC. Its protein product is CASRIAAQETQYF. The rearrangement uses TRBV12-3 or TRBV12-4 and TRBJ2-5; the D gene is possibly TRBD2 (6 bases). The germline V and J ends were trimmed by 6 bases and 1 base, with 9 bases remaining between them. The CDR3 spans 13 residues.

This sequence joins TRBV28 and TRBJ2-7; 9 positions match TRBD2. CDR1 MDHEN and CDR2 SYDVKM come from the germline V gene. This CDR3 is 15 amino acids long. Losses at the gene ends were 6 bases for V and 0 bases for J; bases not matched to a gene: 6. CDR3 residues: CASSLAGPNSYEQYF. In DNA form, the CDR3 reads TGTGCCAGCAGCCTAGCGGGGCCCAACTCCTACGAGCAGTACTTC.

The gene calls are TRBV18 and TRBJ1-2, with 7 nucleotides matching TRBD1. The CDR3 covers 14 residues. Per the germline V gene, CDR1 is KGHSH and CDR2 is LQKENI. V shed 4 bases and J 4 bases; nucleotides not matched to a gene: 6. The CDR3 loop is CASSLPGQFYGYTF. The CDR3 DNA sequence: TGTGCCAGCTCACTTCCGGGACAGTTCTATGGCTACACCTTC. The whole variable domain, remainder taken from reference TRBV18 and TRBJ1-2, is NAGVMQNPRHLVRRRGQEARLRCSPMKGHSHVYWYRQLPEEGLKFMVYLQKENIIDESGMPKERFSAEFPKEGPSILRIQQVVRGDSAAYFCASSLPGQFYGYTFGSGTRLTVV.

Worth noting for this clone: The junction differs from germline at one of its ends, possibly a read error. The chain links TRBV15 to TRBJ1-2; D call uncertain. The CDR3 sequence is 15 residues long. Germline CDR1 is LNHNV and CDR2 is YYDKDF (reference sequence). In DNA form, the CDR3 reads TGTGCCACCAGCGGAGAGATCGCGGCGAACTATGGCTACACCTTC. This codes for CATSGEIAANYGYTF.

V usage is TRBV7-3 and J usage is TRBJ2-3; a possible D gene is TRBD2 (5 bases). The CDR3 runs to 18 residues. Germline V CDR1 and CDR2: SGHTA, FQGTGA. V dropped 5 bases and J dropped 0 bases, with 21 bases sitting between them. The CDR3 is CASSLAPTVRVSTDTQYF. The CDR3 DNA is TGTGCCAGCAGCCTAGCCCCGACGGTTAGGGTGAGCACAGATACGCAGTATTTT.

The chain recombines TRBV14 with TRBJ2-3; 10 bases fit TRBD2. Trimming removed 4 bases from V and 2 bases from J; junction bases left unmatched: 6. The CDR3 loop spans 16 amino acids. The V gene's germline CDR1 is SGHDN and CDR2 FVKESK. CDR3 in DNA: TGTGCCAGCAGCCCCAGCGGGGGGGGTGACACAGATACGCAGTATTTT. Its translation: CASSPSGGGDTDTQYF.

This rearrangement joins TRBV29-1 to TRBJ1-3; D not resolved. The germline V and J ends were trimmed by 0 bases and 4 bases, with 7 bases remaining between them. Germline loops: CDR1 SQVTM, CDR2 ANQGSEA. This CDR3 contains 13 residues. DNA for the CDR3: TGCAGCGTTGAAGAGAGAACCGGAAACACCATATATTTT. Its protein product is CSVEERTGNTIYF.

The chain uses TRBV18 and TRBJ2-2; possibly TRBD2 for D (6 bases). The CDR3 totals 16 residues. Looked up from germline, CDR1 is KGHSH and CDR2 is LQKENI. Trimming took 1 base from V and 6 from J, leaving 15 bases between them. This CDR3 reads CASSPRPREPSGELFF. The DNA of the CDR3 is TGTGCCAGCTCACCACGCCCCCGGGAGCCCTCCGGGGAGCTGTTTTTT.

The V and J genes are TRBV9 and TRBJ2-3, with 7 bases aligning to TRBD2. Trimming took 3 bases from V and 2 from J; bases not matched to a gene: 6. The CDR3 is 15 residues long. CDR1 and CDR2 from the germline V gene are SGDLS and YYNGEE. In nucleotides, the CDR3 is TGTGCCAGCAGCGGGTCTAGCGGTTTCACAGATACGCAGTATTTT. This encodes CASSGSSGFTDTQYF.